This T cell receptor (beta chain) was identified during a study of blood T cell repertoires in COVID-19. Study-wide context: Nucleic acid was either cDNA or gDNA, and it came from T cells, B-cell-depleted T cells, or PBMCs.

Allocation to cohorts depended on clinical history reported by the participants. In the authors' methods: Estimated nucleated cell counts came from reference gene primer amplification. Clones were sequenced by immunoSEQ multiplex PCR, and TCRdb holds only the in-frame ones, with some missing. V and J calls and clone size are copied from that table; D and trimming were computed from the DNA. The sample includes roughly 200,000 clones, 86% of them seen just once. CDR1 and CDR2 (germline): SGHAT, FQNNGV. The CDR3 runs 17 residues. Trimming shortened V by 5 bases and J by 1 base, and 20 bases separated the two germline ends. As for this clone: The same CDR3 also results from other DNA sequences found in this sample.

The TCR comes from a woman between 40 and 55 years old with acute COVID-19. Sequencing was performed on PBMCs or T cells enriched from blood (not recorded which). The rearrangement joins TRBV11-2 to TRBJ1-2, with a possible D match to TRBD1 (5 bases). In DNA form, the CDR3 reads TGTGCCAGCAGCCCCCGGAGGGCGGTGGGGGATAACTATGGCTACACCTTC. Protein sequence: CASSPRRAVGDNYGYTF.